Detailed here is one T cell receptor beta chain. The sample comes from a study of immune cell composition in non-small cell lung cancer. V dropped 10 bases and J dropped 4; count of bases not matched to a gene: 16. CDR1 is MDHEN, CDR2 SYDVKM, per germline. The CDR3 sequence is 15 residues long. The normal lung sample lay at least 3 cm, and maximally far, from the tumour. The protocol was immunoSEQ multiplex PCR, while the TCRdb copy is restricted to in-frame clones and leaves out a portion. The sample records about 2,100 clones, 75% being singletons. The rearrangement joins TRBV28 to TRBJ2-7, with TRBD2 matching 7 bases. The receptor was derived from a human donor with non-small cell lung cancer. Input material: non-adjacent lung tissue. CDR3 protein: CATRETGTTRYEQYF. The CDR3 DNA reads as TGTGCCACCCGAGAAACGGGGACTACCAGATACGAGCAGTACTTC.